This TCR beta chain was identified in a study of shared clonotypes between healthy human individuals. Study results and caveats: Naive subsets generally had larger estimated richness than memory subsets.

Libraries were prepared by immunoSEQ multiplex PCR; TCRdb keeps only in-frame clonotypes and omits some of them. The sample comprises about 1.1 million clones, roughly 80% of which are singletons, and roughly 0.83% rests with the top ten. As to this clone: Its antigen is as yet unknown.

The CDR3 length is 14 residues. Germline V gene sequence: CDR1 SGHRS, CDR2 YFSETQ. V lost 5 bases, J lost 2 bases, and 14 bases lay in between. The sequencing sample was made of memory CD4+ T cells from PBMCs. As for subset: CD45RA-negative fraction. This TCR derives from a young man in good health. Some clones in this sample may be carry-over from other donors' samples. The V and J genes are TRBV5-1 and TRBJ2-7; possible D gene TRBD2, 5 bases. The CDR3 DNA reads TGCGCCAGCAGTTCCCGGGGAGTCACCTACGAGCAGTACTTC. It specifies CASSSRGVTYEQYF.